A single sample is the source of the 26 T cell receptor beta chains below, sequenced in a study of sequential checkpoint blockade in melanoma. Treatment denoted: randomized to nivolumab then ipilimumab (arm A) or the reverse (arm B). Sequenced by immunoSEQ multiplex PCR; TCRdb stores in-frame clones only, minus some. The sample includes 15,000 to 20,000 clones, around four fifths of them seen just once. Material: CD8+ T cells sorted from blood (inferred from file names), obtained from a patient given nivolumab and ipilimumab in sequence. All receptors derive from a human donor with melanoma.

The chain joins TRBV28 to TRBJ2-2; D may be TRBD1 (5 bases). The CDR3 totals 18 residues. Germline CDR1 and CDR2: MDHEN and SYDVKM. V was pared by 9 bases and J by 0 bases, with 23 bases between. The CDR3, as DNA: TGTGCCAGTCTGGGTTGGGCCGGCGGCAGGGCGAACACCGGGGAGCTGTTTTTT. The encoded protein is CASLGWAGGRANTGELFF.

The V and J genes are TRBV27 and TRBJ2-2, with 14 bases that match TRBD2. The CDR3 consists of 20 residues. In germline, CDR1 is MNHEY, CDR2 SMNVEV (reference sequence). V gave up 5 bases and J gave up 3 bases; unmatched junction bases: 14. CDR3 DNA: TGTGCCAGCAGTACCACCCCCGGGACTAGCGGGAGAATGGACACCGGGGAGCTGTTTTTT. This encodes CASSTTPGTSGRMDTGELFF.

The gene calls are TRBV28 and TRBJ2-7; 8 positions agree with TRBD2. The trim removed 5 bases at V and 3 bases at J, leaving 21 bases unmatched. The CDR3 sequence is 19 residues long. Germline V gene sequence: CDR1 MDHEN, CDR2 SYDVKM. DNA of the CDR3: TGTGCCAGCAGTCCCTTAAGAGCGGGAGCGGGTCGCCTCTACTACGAGCAGTACTTC. Encoded protein: CASSPLRAGAGRLYYEQYF.

The chain links TRBV30 to TRBJ1-5; TRBD1 agrees at 8 bases. V lost 3 bases, J lost 4 bases, and 5 bases stayed unmatched. CDR1 GTSNPN and CDR2 SVGIG come from the germline V gene (reference sequence). The CDR3 extends over 14 amino acids. CDR3 loop: CAWRPGGANQPQHF. In DNA, the CDR3 is TGTGCCTGGAGGCCAGGGGGCGCGAATCAGCCCCAGCATTTT.

J is TRBJ2-7 and V is TRBV6-5, with 7 positions matching TRBD2. Per germline, CDR1 MNHEY and CDR2 SVGAGI. The CDR3 covers 14 residues. The trim removed 7 bases at V and 4 bases at J, leaving 10 bases unmatched. CDR3: CASMPGLGPYEQYF. CDR3 nucleotide sequence: TGTGCCAGCATGCCTGGACTAGGACCTTACGAGCAGTACTTC.

This chain joins TRBV27 and TRBJ1-1, with TRBD1 as a possible D gene (6 bases). CDR1 and CDR2 from the germline V gene are MNHEY and SMNVEV (reference sequence). This CDR3 is built from 15 residues. Trimming removed 5 bases from V and 5 bases from J, with 18 bases in between. The CDR3 protein is CASSLTGGAGTEAFF. The CDR3 DNA follows: TGTGCCAGCAGTCTCACCGGGGGGGCAGGTACTGAAGCTTTCTTT.

The chain recombines TRBV6-5 with TRBJ2-2; TRBD1 might be the D (8 bases). Per germline, CDR1 MNHEY and CDR2 SVGAGI. The CDR3 spans 14 residues. V was shortened by 10 bases and J by 5 bases, with 17 bases between the two germline ends. The DNA for the CDR3 is TGTGCCACGGTACAGGGGGGGAGGACCGGGGAGCTGTTTTTT. Its protein is CATVQGGRTGELFF.

This clone appeared a single time. The gene calls are TRBV28 and TRBJ2-3, with D unresolved. Germline loops: CDR1 MDHEN, CDR2 SYDVKM. Trimming took off 3 bases at V and 6 bases at J, with 4 bases between the two ends. The CDR3 extends over 11 amino acids. CDR3 loop: CASSFGDTQYF. The CDR3 region has the DNA TGTGCCAGCAGTTTCGGGGATACGCAGTATTTT.

This clone was seen once. This rearrangement joins TRBV7-9 to TRBJ2-1; D call uncertain. This CDR3 has 14 residues. The germline V gene encodes CDR1 SEHNR and CDR2 FQNEAQ (reference sequence). The ends were cut back, 1 base at V and 0 bases at J, with 4 bases in the middle. The CDR3 DNA is TGTGCCAGCAGCTTAGTCGGCTCCTACAATGAGCAGTTCTTC. It specifies CASSLVGSYNEQFF.

This chain joins TRBV7-9 and TRBJ2-7; 8 bases fit TRBD1. Germline V gene sequence: CDR1 SEHNR, CDR2 FQNEAQ (reference sequence). Trimming at V came to 5 bases and at J to 7 bases, leaving 13 bases not matched to a gene. The CDR3 has 15 amino acids. This CDR3 is CASSETGVGVREQYF. The DNA for the CDR3 is TGTGCCAGCAGCGAGACAGGGGTTGGGGTGAGGGAGCAGTACTTC. The whole variable domain, filled in from reference TRBV7-9 and TRBJ2-7, reads DTGVSQNPRHKITKRGQNVTFRCDPISEHNRLYWYRQTLGQGPEFLTYFQNEAQLEKSRLLSDRFSAERPKGSFSTLEIQRTEQGDSAMYLCASSETGVGVREQYFGPGTRLTVT.

The V and J genes are TRBV5-4 and TRBJ2-7; a possible D gene is TRBD2 (6 bases). The germline V and J ends were trimmed by 4 bases and 3 bases, with 14 bases remaining between them. The CDR3 is 14 residues long. Germline CDR1 reads SGHNT; CDR2 reads YYREEE (reference sequence). CDR3 DNA sequence: TGTGCCAGCAGCCAAGATCTGGGGGGCTACGAGCAGTACTTC. This encodes CASSQDLGGYEQYF.

This clone was recorded once. This chain connects TRBV2 to TRBJ2-7, with 8 bases that match TRBD2. The CDR3 is made up of 16 amino acids. J lost 3 bases, V lost 6 bases, and 13 bases had no gene match. Germline-derived CDR1 and CDR2 are SNHLY and FYNNEI. Here the CDR3 DNA reads TGTGCCAGCAGCGGAACCACTAGCGGATACCTCTACGAGCAGTACTTC. Its protein is CASSGTTSGYLYEQYF.

This clone has more than one count but fewer than ten. The gene calls are TRBV7-9 and TRBJ2-7; 11 bases align to TRBD1. Germline trimming cut 5 bases from V and 1 base from J; bases unmatched to any gene: 10. This CDR3 region has 17 residues. Germline V gives CDR1 SEHNR, CDR2 FQNEAQ (reference sequence). In DNA, the CDR3 is TGTGCCAGCAGCCCCCCAGGGACAGGGGGGAGATCCTACGAGCAGTACTTC. Translation: CASSPPGTGGRSYEQYF.

V and J are TRBV30 and TRBJ2-7; maybe TRBD1 (7 bases). The CDR3 has 15 residues. The V gene's germline CDR1 is GTSNPN and CDR2 SVGIG (reference sequence). V shed 0 bases and J shed 4 bases, with 16 bases lying between them. This CDR3 is CAWSVPGGGRYEQYF. In DNA, the CDR3 is TGTGCCTGGAGTGTTCCCGGAGGGGGCCGGTACGAGCAGTACTTC.

CDR3 nucleotides: TGTGCCAGCAGTCACCCCGCCAGGTCGGAACGCGCGAACACCGGGGAGCTGTTTTTT. It specifies CASSHPARSERANTGELFF. This sequence joins TRBV7-8 and TRBJ2-2; D is ambiguous. This CDR3 is 19 amino acids long. Trimming removed 6 bases from V and 0 bases from J, with 23 bases in between. The germline V gene has CDR1 SGHVS and CDR2 FQNEAQ.

This sequence joins TRBV5-4 and TRBJ1-1, with D perhaps TRBD1 (6 bases). The V gene lost 3 bases and the J gene lost 5 bases, with 8 bases spanning the gap. Germline loops: CDR1 SGHNT, CDR2 YYREEE (reference sequence). The CDR3 covers 12 residues. CDR3 DNA sequence: TGTGCCAGCAGCTCCACAGGGACTGAAGCTTTCTTT. Translated, it gives CASSSTGTEAFF.

The chain couples TRBV15 to TRBJ2-4, with 8 bases that match TRBD2. Germline V lookup: CDR1 LNHNV, CDR2 YYDKDF (reference sequence). The CDR3 totals 15 residues. V lost 1 base to trimming and J lost 8 bases; unmatched junction nucleotides: 7. CDR3 amino acids: CATSRARSGGDIQYF. CDR3 DNA: TGTGCCACCAGCAGAGCTAGGTCGGGGGGGGACATTCAGTACTTC.

The V call is TRBV6-5, the J call TRBJ2-5; the match to TRBD2 covers 7 bases. Germline CDR1 reads MNHEY; CDR2 reads SVGAGI. The CDR3 contains 11 residues. Trimming at V came to 8 bases and at J to 3 bases, leaving 0 bases not matched to a gene. The CDR3 region is CASAGEETQYF. CDR3 in DNA: TGTGCCAGCGCGGGGGAAGAGACCCAGTACTTC.

The chain carries TRBV28 and TRBJ2-7, with TRBD1 matching 7 bases. Trimming removed 6 bases from V and 1 base from J; junction bases left unmatched: 9. Germline V gives CDR1 MDHEN, CDR2 SYDVKM. This CDR3 comprises 15 residues. CDR3 protein: CASSNRGLLSYEQYF. In nucleotides, the CDR3 is TGTGCCAGCAGCAACAGGGGATTGCTATCCTACGAGCAGTACTTC.

The CDR3 is CASSDASGVTDTQYF. CDR3 DNA sequence: TGTGCCAGCAGTGACGCTAGCGGGGTCACAGATACGCAGTATTTT. The rearrangement links TRBV6-4 to TRBJ2-3, with 9 bases identical to TRBD2. In germline, CDR1 is MRHNA, CDR2 SNTAGT. V lost 2 bases, J lost 2 bases, and 2 bases stayed unmatched. The CDR3 spans 15 residues.

The chain employs TRBV30 and TRBJ2-2; 8 bases align to TRBD2. V lost 8 bases, J lost 6 bases, and 14 bases stayed unmatched. The germline V gene encodes CDR1 GTSNPN and CDR2 SVGIG (reference sequence). The CDR3 loop spans 15 amino acids. Written as DNA, the CDR3 is TGTGCCGTGACAGCGGGGGAGCGTTCGGCCGGGGAGCTGTTTTTT. It encodes CAVTAGERSAGELFF.

This chain connects TRBV28 to TRBJ2-3, with 11 bases fitting TRBD1. V lost 5 bases and J lost 1; bases outside the gene matches: 2. Per germline, CDR1 MDHEN and CDR2 SYDVKM. This CDR3 comprises 15 residues. CDR3 sequence reads: CASSRTGGGTDTQYF. The CDR3 DNA reads as TGTGCCAGCAGTAGGACAGGGGGCGGCACAGATACGCAGTATTTT.

The rearrangement uses TRBV4-1 and TRBJ1-2, with a tentative D call TRBD1 (5 bases). The V end lost 3 bases, the J end lost 0 bases, and 11 bases lay between the germline ends. This CDR3 is built from 15 residues. Germline V CDR1 and CDR2: MGHRA, YSYEKL. The CDR3 sequence is CASSHSRVSNYGYTF. In DNA, the CDR3 is TGCGCCAGCAGCCACTCCAGGGTTTCTAACTATGGCTACACCTTC.

The V call is TRBV19, the J call TRBJ2-1, with TRBD2 matching 12 bases. In germline, CDR1 is LNHDA, CDR2 SQIVND (reference sequence). V lost 5 bases, J lost 5 bases, and 13 bases stayed unmatched. CDR3 length equals 18 residues. The chain's CDR3 is CASSRGLAGKGRHNEQFF. CDR3 bases: TGTGCCAGTAGTCGTGGACTAGCGGGGAAAGGGCGCCACAATGAGCAGTTCTTC. Variable domain in full (rest from reference TRBV19 and TRBJ2-1): DGGITQSPKYLFRKEGQNVTLSCEQNLNHDAMYWYRQDPGQGLRLIYYSQIVNDFQKGDIAEGYSVSREKKESFPLTVTSAQKNPTAFYLCASSRGLAGKGRHNEQFFGPGTRLTVL.

The chain joins TRBV4-2 to TRBJ2-5, with 12 bases aligning to TRBD2. The last part of the DNA fits TRBJ2-7 better; the J call may be wrong. CDR1 is LGHNA and CDR2 is YNFKEQ in the germline V gene. This CDR3 is 16 amino acids long. Here the CDR3 reads CASSQGTSGDSYEQYF. The CDR3 bases are TGTGCCAGCAGCCAAGGGACTAGCGGGGACTCCTACGAGCAGTACTTC.

V gene TRBV19 combines with J gene TRBJ1-3; no clear D. Germline V lookup: CDR1 LNHDA, CDR2 SQIVND (reference sequence). V was clipped by 3 bases and J by 0 bases, with 9 bases between them. The CDR3 is 15 amino acids. In DNA form, the CDR3 reads TGTGCCAGTAGTATTCCGGGGATCTCTGGAAACACCATATATTTT. Translation: CASSIPGISGNTIYF.